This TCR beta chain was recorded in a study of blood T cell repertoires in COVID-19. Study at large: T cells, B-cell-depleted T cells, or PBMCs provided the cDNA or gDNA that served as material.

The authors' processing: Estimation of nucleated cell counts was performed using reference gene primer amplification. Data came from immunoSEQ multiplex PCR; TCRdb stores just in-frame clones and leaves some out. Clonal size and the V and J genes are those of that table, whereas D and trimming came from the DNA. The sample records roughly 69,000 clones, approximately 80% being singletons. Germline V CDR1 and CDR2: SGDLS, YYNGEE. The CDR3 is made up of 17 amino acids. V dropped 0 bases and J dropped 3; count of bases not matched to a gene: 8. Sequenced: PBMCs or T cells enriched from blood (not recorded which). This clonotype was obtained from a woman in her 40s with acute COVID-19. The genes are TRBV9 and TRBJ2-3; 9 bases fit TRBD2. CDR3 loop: CASSVAPQREVTDTQYF. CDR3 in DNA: TGTGCCAGCAGCGTAGCCCCTCAGCGGGAGGTGACAGATACGCAGTATTTT. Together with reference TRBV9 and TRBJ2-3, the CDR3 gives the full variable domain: DSGVTQTPKHLITATGQRVTLRCSPRSGDLSVYWYQQSLDQGLQFLIQYYNGEERAKGNILERFSAQQFPDLHSELNLSSLELGDSALYFCASSVAPQREVTDTQYFGPGTRLTVL.